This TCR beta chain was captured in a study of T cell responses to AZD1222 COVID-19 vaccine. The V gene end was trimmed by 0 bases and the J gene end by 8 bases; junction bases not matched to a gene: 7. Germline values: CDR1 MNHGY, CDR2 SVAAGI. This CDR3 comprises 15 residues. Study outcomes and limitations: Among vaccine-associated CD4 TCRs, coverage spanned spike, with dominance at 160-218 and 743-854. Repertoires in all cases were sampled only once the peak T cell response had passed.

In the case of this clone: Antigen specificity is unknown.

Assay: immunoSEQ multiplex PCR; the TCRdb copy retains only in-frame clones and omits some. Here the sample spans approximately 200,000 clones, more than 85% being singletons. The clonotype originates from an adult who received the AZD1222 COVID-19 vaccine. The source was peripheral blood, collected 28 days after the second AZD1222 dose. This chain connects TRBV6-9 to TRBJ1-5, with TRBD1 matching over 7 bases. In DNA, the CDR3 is TGTGCCAGCAGTTATTCGGCCCAGGGGGAAAAGCCCCAGCATTTT. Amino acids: CASSYSAQGEKPQHF.